The 23 T cell receptor beta chains below all came from one sample that was sequenced in a study of cytomegalovirus exposure and HLA in healthy donors. PCR amplification relied on 60 Vbeta primers (plus 13 Jbeta primers). The method was immunoSEQ multiplex PCR; TCRdb's version includes in-frame clones alone and lacks a portion of them. The table includes roughly 100,000 clones, 60% to 75% detected once. Material: PBMCs. The receptors come from a male donor in good health and CMV-seropositive.

This rearrangement joins TRBV30 to TRBJ2-1, with 12 bases that match TRBD2. Trimming removed 0 bases from V and 6 bases from J; junction bases left unmatched: 9. The germline V gene encodes CDR1 GTSNPN and CDR2 SVGIG (reference sequence). The CDR3 is 17 residues long. This CDR3 reads CAWSVRSSGRAFNEQFF. For the CDR3, the DNA is TGTGCCTGGAGTGTACGATCTAGCGGGAGGGCCTTCAATGAGCAGTTCTTC.

This clone was seen a single time. This chain uses TRBV6-1 with TRBJ1-1; TRBD1 matches at 9 bases. The junction had 10 bases not matched to a gene; V was cut back by 6 bases and J by 5 bases. The CDR3 totals 15 residues. The germline CDR1 and CDR2 sequences are MNHNS and SASEGT. The CDR3 sequence is CASRSGQGFRTEAFF. The CDR3 DNA follows: TGTGCCAGCAGGAGCGGACAGGGGTTTAGGACTGAAGCTTTCTTT.

The chain couples TRBV9 to TRBJ2-2; D is perhaps TRBD1 (6 bases). V lost 0 bases and J 1 base, leaving 7 bases between the germline ends. Per the germline V gene, CDR1 is SGDLS and CDR2 is YYNGEE. This CDR3 is built from 15 residues. In DNA, the CDR3 is TGTGCCAGCAGCGTAGGGACAGAGAACACCGGGGAGCTGTTTTTT. As protein: CASSVGTENTGELFF.

The rearrangement uses TRBV30 and TRBJ2-7; 8 bases line up with TRBD1. This CDR3 comprises 13 residues. Germline V CDR1 and CDR2: GTSNPN, SVGIG (reference sequence). The J segment lost 0 bases and the V segment lost 5 bases, leaving 3 bases of the junction unmatched. CDR3 in DNA: TGTGCCTGGGGGACAGGCCTCTCCTACGAGCAGTACTTC. It encodes CAWGTGLSYEQYF.

The V and J genes are TRBV2 and TRBJ2-7; 13 nucleotides agree with TRBD2. The CDR3 is made up of 19 amino acids. The germline CDR1 and CDR2 sequences are SNHLY and FYNNEI. The V and J ends lost 5 bases and 4 bases, in that order; junction bases with no gene match: 17. CDR3 sequence: CASSPSGTSGAPRPYEQYF. The DNA for the CDR3 is TGTGCCAGCAGTCCAAGTGGGACTAGCGGGGCTCCAAGGCCTTACGAGCAGTACTTC.

V and J are TRBV4-3 and TRBJ1-5, with 8 nucleotides matching TRBD1. Trimming took 0 bases from V and 11 from J; bases not matched to a gene: 12. The CDR3 has 16 amino acids. Germline V lookup: CDR1 LGHNA, CDR2 YSLEER. The CDR3 spells CASSQDRQGAGKAQHF. DNA for the CDR3: TGCGCCAGCAGCCAAGATCGGCAGGGGGCGGGAAAGGCCCAGCATTTT.

This chain connects TRBV19 to TRBJ1-1; 7 bases map to TRBD1. After removal of 2 bases from V and 1 base from J, the junction contained 10 bases not matched to a gene. Germline V gene sequence: CDR1 LNHDA, CDR2 SQIVND (reference sequence). CDR3 length equals 17 residues. The CDR3 coding sequence is TGTGCCAGTAGTATATTCGCAGGGGGGCCCTCGAACACTGAAGCTTTCTTT. Translation gives CASSIFAGGPSNTEAFF.

J is TRBJ1-1 and V is TRBV4-2; 7 bases agree with TRBD1. This CDR3 contains 14 residues. From germline, CDR1 is LGHNA and CDR2 YNFKEQ. Unmatched junction bases numbered 8, after V lost 4 bases and J lost 6 bases. CDR3 residues: CASSLTGTNPEAFF. CDR3 bases: TGTGCCAGCAGCCTGACAGGGACAAACCCTGAAGCTTTCTTT.

The J gene is TRBJ1-5, the V gene TRBV13; no definite D call. Between the trimmed V and J ends, which lost 4 bases and 1 base, there was a span of 11 bases. Germline V gene sequence: CDR1 PRHDT, CDR2 FYEKMQ (reference sequence). There are 15 residues in the CDR3. Here the CDR3 reads CASSSRTVSNQPQHF. CDR3 bases: TGTGCCAGCAGCTCCCGGACTGTCAGCAATCAGCCCCAGCATTTT.

The CDR3 region has the DNA TGCGCCAGCACCAAGTCGGTAGCGGGAGACTACGAGCAGTACTTC. This gives the protein CASTKSVAGDYEQYF. V is TRBV4-1 and J is TRBJ2-7; 9 nucleotides agree with TRBD2. There are 15 residues in the CDR3. The V and J ends lost 7 bases and 3 bases, in that order; junction bases with no gene match: 10. Germline CDR1 is MGHRA and CDR2 is YSYEKL.

CDR3 in amino acids: CASRDGLAGDEQYF. The CDR3 DNA reads TGTGCCAGCAGGGACGGACTAGCGGGAGACGAGCAGTACTTC. This sequence joins TRBV2 and TRBJ2-7, with 13 bases matching TRBD2. This CDR3 has 14 residues. Trimming at V came to 6 bases and at J to 5 bases, leaving 4 bases not matched to a gene. Germline CDR1 SNHLY, CDR2 FYNNEI.

This chain links TRBV4-1 with TRBJ1-6; 7 positions agree with TRBD1. V trimming: 4 bases; J trimming: 10 bases; junction bases outside the gene matches: 16. Germline V lookup: CDR1 MGHRA, CDR2 YSYEKL. The CDR3 sequence is 17 residues long. The chain's CDR3 is CASSLKSEGALWSPLHF. DNA for the CDR3: TGCGCCAGCAGCCTTAAGTCGGAGGGGGCCCTCTGGTCACCCCTCCACTTT.

The chain carries TRBV11-2 and TRBJ2-7, with TRBD2 matching 12 bases. CDR1 and CDR2 from the germline V gene are SGHAT and FQNNGV. The CDR3 is 16 amino acids. The V gene end was trimmed by 5 bases and the J gene end by 2 bases; junction bases not matched to a gene: 7. The CDR3 sequence is CASSPGTSGPTYEQYF. CDR3 DNA: TGTGCCAGCAGCCCGGGGACTAGCGGGCCTACCTACGAGCAGTACTTC.

The J gene is TRBJ1-2, the V gene TRBV28; D is possibly TRBD1 (5 bases). V dropped 9 bases and J dropped 7 bases, with 21 bases sitting between them. The germline gives CDR1 MDHEN, CDR2 SYDVKM. The CDR3 extends over 14 amino acids. DNA of the CDR3: TGTGCCAGTTCACCGGGACGGGGGTCGGGTGGCTACACCTTC. It specifies CASSPGRGSGGYTF.

The rearrangement joins TRBV27 to TRBJ2-2; 14 bases map to TRBD2. The CDR3 runs to 19 residues. The germline V gene has CDR1 MNHEY and CDR2 SMNVEV (reference sequence). Trimming at V came to 4 bases and at J to 5 bases, leaving 12 bases not matched to a gene. Written as DNA, the CDR3 is TGTGCCAGCAGTTCCCCGAGACCGACTAGCGGGAGGGGGACCGGGGAGCTGTTTTTT. This translates into CASSSPRPTSGRGTGELFF.

V is TRBV29-1 and J is TRBJ2-3; tentative D call: TRBD1 (5 bases). V was clipped by 3 bases and J by 0 bases, with 19 bases between them. The germline gives CDR1 SQVTM, CDR2 ANQGSEA. The CDR3 is made up of 17 amino acids. CDR3 in amino acids: CSVDQWGPDSSTDTQYF. CDR3 DNA: TGCAGCGTTGATCAGTGGGGCCCCGACTCTAGCACAGATACGCAGTATTTT.

Note on this clone: A read error may produce the germline difference seen at one junction end. V is TRBV29-1 and J is TRBJ1-2; 8 nucleotides line up with TRBD1. The CDR3 loop spans 13 amino acids. Germline V gene lookup returns CDR1 SQVTM and CDR2 ANQGSEA. The CDR3 DNA reads TGCAGCGTCTCAGGGGGCGCGGGCTATGGCTACCCCTTC. As protein: CSVSGGAGYGYPF.

This clone showed up just a few times. The chain joins TRBV7-2 to TRBJ2-7, with 7 bases identical to TRBD2. V gave up 5 bases and J gave up 3 bases; unmatched junction bases: 13. The CDR3 is made up of 16 amino acids. CDR1 and CDR2 from the germline V gene are SGHTA and FQGNSA. CDR3 region: CASSPWGGQGLYEQYF. CDR3 nucleotide sequence: TGTGCCAGCAGCCCCTGGGGAGGGCAGGGCCTCTACGAGCAGTACTTC.

The CDR3 sequence: CSVEAVRTGGAEAFF. The CDR3 nucleotides are TGCAGCGTTGAAGCGGTGCGGACAGGGGGTGCTGAAGCTTTCTTT. The rearrangement joins TRBV29-1 to TRBJ1-1, with 10 bases fitting TRBD1. Germline V lookup: CDR1 SQVTM, CDR2 ANQGSEA. The CDR3 has 15 amino acids. Trimming removed 1 base from V and 6 bases from J; junction bases left unmatched: 8.

Concerning this clone itself: Compared with germline, one end of the junction differs, possibly owing to a read error. The J gene is TRBJ2-5, the V gene TRBV28; 9 bases match TRBD2. CDR3 length: 16 amino acids. CDR1 MDHEN and CDR2 SYDVKM come from the germline V gene. The chain's CDR3 is CASSFVSGSLLETQHF. The CDR3 DNA reads TGTGCCAGCAGTTTTGTTAGCGGGAGTCTGTTAGAGACCCAGCACTTC.

The chain has TRBV6-5 and TRBJ1-5; 9 nucleotides align to TRBD1. Germline V gene data show CDR1 as MNHEY and CDR2 as SVGAGI. The CDR3 has 16 amino acids. Trimming took 2 bases from V and 6 from J; bases not matched to a gene: 8. Written as DNA, the CDR3 is TGTGCCAGCAGTTACCACGAGAGGACAGGGGCTCAGCCCCAGCATTTT. Translation: CASSYHERTGAQPQHF.

V is TRBV4-3 and J is TRBJ2-7, with D possibly TRBD2 on 5 matching bases. With 0 bases removed from V and 0 bases from J, the gap between germline ends came to 9 bases. Per germline, CDR1 LGHNA and CDR2 YSLEER. This CDR3 contains 15 residues. Here the CDR3 DNA reads TGCGCCAGCAGCCAAGAATCGGGAAGCTCCTACGAGCAGTACTTC. This translates into CASSQESGSSYEQYF.

This clone was counted between two and nine times. J is TRBJ2-2 and V is TRBV14; 12 nucleotides align to TRBD2. J gave up 3 bases and V 8 bases, and 13 bases lay outside the gene matches. From germline, CDR1 is SGHDN and CDR2 FVKESK. The CDR3 sequence is 18 residues long. CDR3 in DNA: TGTGCCAGCGGAAGACTAGCGGGAGATTCTTCGGACACCGGGGAGCTGTTTTTT. Its translation: CASGRLAGDSSDTGELFF.